These T cell receptor beta chains were read from a single sample in a study of T-cell reconstitution after alpha-beta-depleted transplantation in children. TCRdb reprocessed the PCR reads with MiXCR, giving one entry per CDR3 protein. The sample consists of around 700,000 distinct CDR3 sequences, around 12% of them appearing once. Sequencing used PBMCs, obtained before TCRalphabeta/CD19-depleted stem cell transplant. The receptors originated from a girl aged 2 to 10 with congenital amegakaryocytic thrombocytopenia, due to receive a stem cell transplant. The CDR3 runs from the conserved cysteine through the conserved F or W. D genes are given only for firm matches. Rows give clone size only sometimes, using once, few, many, or a class for an expanded clone.

v_gene	abundance	d_gene	j_gene	CDR3aa	CDR3nt
TRBV19	few	-	TRBJ1-5	CASSPQAQYSNQPQHF	TGTGCCAGTAGTCCTCAAGCGCAGTATAGCAATCAGCCCCAGCATTTT
TRBV20-1	many	-	TRBJ2-5	CSASLANQETQYF	TGCAGTGCTAGTTTGGCAAACCAAGAGACCCAGTACTTC
TRBV2	-	TRBD2	TRBJ2-1	CASSESGLAGENEQFF	TGTGCCAGCAGTGAATCGGGACTAGCGGGAGAGAATGAGCAGTTCTTC
TRBV20-1	many	-	TRBJ1-4	CSARDARNNEKLFF	TGCAGTGCTAGAGATGCACGGAATAATGAAAAACTGTTTTTT
TRBV5-1	few	-	TRBJ2-1	CASRTDTYNEQFF	TGCGCCAGCCGGACAGACACCTACAATGAGCAGTTCTTC
TRBV5-1	few	-	TRBJ2-3	CASSLLTGTTPDTQYF	TGCGCCAGCAGCCTTCTTACCGGGACCACCCCAGATACGCAGTATTTT
TRBV5-1	few	TRBD2	TRBJ2-1	CASSSLQREALWGQFF	TGCGCCAGCAGCTCCCTCCAGCGGGAGGCCCTTTGGGGGCAGTTCTTC
TRBV7-2	many	-	TRBJ2-1	CASSATGLSYNEQFF	TGTGCCAGCAGCGCGACAGGCCTCTCCTACAATGAGCAGTTCTTC
TRBV28	-	TRBD2	TRBJ2-7	CASNLAGGRYEQYF	TGTGCCAGCAACCTAGCGGGAGGGCGATACGAGCAGTACTTC
TRBV29-1	few	-	TRBJ1-2	CSVVYQDGYTF	TGCAGCGTTGTGTACCAGGATGGCTACACCTTC
TRBV7-9	-	-	TRBJ2-5	CASSARGSVETQYF	TGTGCCAGCAGCGCCAGGGGTTCGGTGGAGACCCAGTACTTC
TRBV7-6	many	TRBD2	TRBJ2-5	CASSLEGTSRNRQYF	TGTGCCAGCAGCTTAGAAGGGACTAGCAGAAACCGCCAGTACTTC
TRBV27	-	-	TRBJ2-7	CASSLQPTSEQYF	TGTGCCAGCAGTCTGCAACCTACCTCGGAGCAGTACTTC
TRBV12-3/TRBV12-4	-	-	TRBJ1-6	CASSSQISPLHF	TGTGCCAGCAGTAGCCAGATTTCACCCCTCCACTTT
TRBV20-1	few	-	TRBJ2-1	CSPKTGPYNEQFF	TGCAGTCCGAAGACTGGACCCTACAATGAGCAGTTCTTC
TRBV12-3/TRBV12-4	-	TRBD2	TRBJ2-1	CASSFRGGRGQNEQFF	TGTGCCAGCAGTTTCCGTGGCGGGAGGGGGCAAAACGAGCAGTTCTTC
TRBV29-1	-	-	TRBJ2-6	CSVLGGGANVLTF	TGCAGCGTTTTGGGTGGTGGGGCCAACGTCCTGACTTTC
TRBV6-5	many	-	TRBJ2-1	CASSFLTQQFF	TGTGCCAGCAGTTTCCTAACCCAGCAGTTCTTC
TRBV5-1	few	-	TRBJ2-3	CASSLDTRLWDTQYF	TGCGCCAGCAGCTTGGATACCCGATTGTGGGATACGCAGTATTTT
TRBV19	few	-	TRBJ2-4	CASTHGSILAKNIQYF	TGTGCCAGTACTCATGGGTCTATTCTAGCCAAAAACATTCAGTACTTC
TRBV5-1	-	-	TRBJ2-1	CASSFVSGYNEQFF	TGCGCCAGCAGCTTTGTTAGCGGCTACAATGAGCAGTTCTTC
TRBV12-5	few	-	TRBJ2-1	CASGLVTSPEQFF	TGTGCTAGTGGTTTGGTAACTAGCCCCGAGCAGTTCTTC
TRBV11-2	-	-	TRBJ2-7	CASSFLGLSSYEQYF	TGTGCCAGCAGCTTCTTGGGACTCAGCTCCTACGAGCAGTACTTC